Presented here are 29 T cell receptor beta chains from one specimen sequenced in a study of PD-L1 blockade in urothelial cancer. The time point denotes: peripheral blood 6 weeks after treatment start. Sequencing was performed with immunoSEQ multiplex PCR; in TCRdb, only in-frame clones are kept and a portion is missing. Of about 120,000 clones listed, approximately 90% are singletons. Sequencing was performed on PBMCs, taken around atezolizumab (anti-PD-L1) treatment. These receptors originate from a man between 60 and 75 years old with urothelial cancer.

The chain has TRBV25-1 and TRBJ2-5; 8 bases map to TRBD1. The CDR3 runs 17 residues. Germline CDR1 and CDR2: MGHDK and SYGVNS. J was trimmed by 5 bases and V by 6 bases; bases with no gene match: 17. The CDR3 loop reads CASSDREKTGEVETQYF. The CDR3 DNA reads TGTGCCAGCAGCGACCGGGAAAAGACAGGGGAGGTTGAGACCCAGTACTTC.

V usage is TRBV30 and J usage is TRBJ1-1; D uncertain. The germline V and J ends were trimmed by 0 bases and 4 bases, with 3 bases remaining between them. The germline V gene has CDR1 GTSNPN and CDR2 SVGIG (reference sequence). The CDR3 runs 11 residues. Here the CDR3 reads CAWSVSTEAFF. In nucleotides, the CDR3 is TGTGCCTGGAGTGTCTCCACTGAAGCTTTCTTT.

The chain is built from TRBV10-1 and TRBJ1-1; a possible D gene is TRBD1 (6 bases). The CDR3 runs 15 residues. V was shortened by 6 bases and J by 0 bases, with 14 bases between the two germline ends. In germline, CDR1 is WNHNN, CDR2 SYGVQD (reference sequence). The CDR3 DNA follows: TGCGCCAGCAGCGGAGACAGGCTCATGAACACTGAAGCTTTCTTT. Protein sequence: CASSGDRLMNTEAFF.

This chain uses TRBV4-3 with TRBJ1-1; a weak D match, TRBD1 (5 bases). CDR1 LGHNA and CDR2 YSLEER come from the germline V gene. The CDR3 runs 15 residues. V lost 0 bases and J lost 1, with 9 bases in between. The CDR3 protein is CASSQDPRANTEAFF. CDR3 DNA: TGCGCCAGCAGCCAAGATCCCAGGGCGAACACTGAAGCTTTCTTT.

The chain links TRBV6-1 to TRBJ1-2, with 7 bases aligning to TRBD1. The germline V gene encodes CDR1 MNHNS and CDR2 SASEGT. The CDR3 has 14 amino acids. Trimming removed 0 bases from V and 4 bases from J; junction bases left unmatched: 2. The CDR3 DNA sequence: TGTGCCAGCAGTGAAGCCGGGACAGTCTATGGCTACACCTTC. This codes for CASSEAGTVYGYTF.

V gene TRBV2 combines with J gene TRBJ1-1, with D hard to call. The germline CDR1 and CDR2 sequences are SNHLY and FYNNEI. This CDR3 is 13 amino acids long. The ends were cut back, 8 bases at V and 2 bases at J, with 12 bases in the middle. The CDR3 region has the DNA TGTGCCAGCGGCAGCGAGCTAAACACTGAAGCTTTCTTT. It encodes CASGSELNTEAFF.

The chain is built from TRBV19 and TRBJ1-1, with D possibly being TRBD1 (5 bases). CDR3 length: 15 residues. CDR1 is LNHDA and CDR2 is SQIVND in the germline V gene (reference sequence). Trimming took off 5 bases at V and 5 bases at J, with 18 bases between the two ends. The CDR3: CASSLTFGGGTEAFF. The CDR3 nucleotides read TGTGCCAGTAGTCTCACCTTTGGGGGGGGAACTGAAGCTTTCTTT. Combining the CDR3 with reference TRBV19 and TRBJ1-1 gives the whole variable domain DGGITQSPKYLFRKEGQNVTLSCEQNLNHDAMYWYRQDPGQGLRLIYYSQIVNDFQKGDIAEGYSVSREKKESFPLTVTSAQKNPTAFYLCASSLTFGGGTEAFFGQGTRLTVV.

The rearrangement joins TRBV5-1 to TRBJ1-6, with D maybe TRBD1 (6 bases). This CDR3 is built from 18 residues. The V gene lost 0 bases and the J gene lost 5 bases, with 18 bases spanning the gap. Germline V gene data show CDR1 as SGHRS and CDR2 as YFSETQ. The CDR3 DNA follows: TGCGCCAGCAGCTTGGGAAATGGACAGTGGGGAGATAATTCACCCCTCCACTTT. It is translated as CASSLGNGQWGDNSPLHF.

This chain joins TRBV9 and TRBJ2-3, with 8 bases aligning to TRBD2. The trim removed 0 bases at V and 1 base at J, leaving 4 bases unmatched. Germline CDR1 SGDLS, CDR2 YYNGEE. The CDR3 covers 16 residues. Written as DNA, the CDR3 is TGTGCCAGCAGCGTAGTACACGGGGGGGGCACAGATACGCAGTATTTT. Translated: CASSVVHGGGTDTQYF.

CDR3 amino acids: CASSQDKARVTPRGQYF. CDR3 DNA sequence: TGTGCCAGCAGCCAAGATAAGGCACGGGTGACCCCTCGGGGCCAGTACTTC. The rearrangement uses TRBV4-2 and TRBJ2-5, with D maybe TRBD2 (5 bases). CDR3 size: 17 residues. V lost 0 bases to trimming and J lost 10 bases, with 24 bases between them. Germline V gene lookup returns CDR1 LGHNA and CDR2 YNFKEQ.

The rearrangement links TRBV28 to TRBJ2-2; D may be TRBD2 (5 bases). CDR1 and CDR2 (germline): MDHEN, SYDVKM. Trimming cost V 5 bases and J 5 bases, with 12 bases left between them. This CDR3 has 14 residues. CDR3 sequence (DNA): TGTGCCAGCAGTCTCCTTGGCGGGACCGGGGAGCTGTTTTTT. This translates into CASSLLGGTGELFF.

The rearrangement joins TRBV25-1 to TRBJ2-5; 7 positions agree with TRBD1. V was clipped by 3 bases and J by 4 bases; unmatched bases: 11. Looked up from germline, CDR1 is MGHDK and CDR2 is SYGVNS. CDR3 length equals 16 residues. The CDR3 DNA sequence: TGTGCCAGCAGTGATACTATGGACAGGCCGGGAGAGACCCAGTACTTC. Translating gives CASSDTMDRPGETQYF.

In DNA form, the CDR3 reads TGTGCCAGTAGTACGACAGGCGGAGGAGTTGGGGACTATGGCTACACCTTC. Translation: CASSTTGGGVGDYGYTF. The chain joins TRBV19 to TRBJ1-2; a possible D gene is TRBD1 (6 bases). CDR3 length: 17 residues. The V end was cut by 4 bases, the J end by 3 bases, with 21 bases between. In germline, CDR1 is LNHDA, CDR2 SQIVND (reference sequence). Full variable domain (outside the CDR3, taken from reference TRBV19 and TRBJ1-2): DGGITQSPKYLFRKEGQNVTLSCEQNLNHDAMYWYRQDPGQGLRLIYYSQIVNDFQKGDIAEGYSVSREKKESFPLTVTSAQKNPTAFYLCASSTTGGGVGDYGYTFGSGTRLTVV.

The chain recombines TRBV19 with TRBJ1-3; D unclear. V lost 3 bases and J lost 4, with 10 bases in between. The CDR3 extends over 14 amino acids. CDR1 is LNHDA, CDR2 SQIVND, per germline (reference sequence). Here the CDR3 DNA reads TGTGCCAGTAGTATCGGAACGGGAGGAAACACCATATATTTT. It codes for CASSIGTGGNTIYF.

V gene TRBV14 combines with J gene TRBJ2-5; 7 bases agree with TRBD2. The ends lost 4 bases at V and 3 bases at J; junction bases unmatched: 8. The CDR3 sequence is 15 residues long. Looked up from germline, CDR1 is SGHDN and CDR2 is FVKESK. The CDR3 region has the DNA TGTGCCAGCAGCCCCGTCGTGGGAGGGGAAGAGACCCAGTACTTC. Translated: CASSPVVGGEETQYF.

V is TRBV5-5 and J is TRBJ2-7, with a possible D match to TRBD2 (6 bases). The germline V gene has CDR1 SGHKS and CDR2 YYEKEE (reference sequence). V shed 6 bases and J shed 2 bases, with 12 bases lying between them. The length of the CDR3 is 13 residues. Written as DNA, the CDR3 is TGTGCCAGCACCGAAGGGACTCCCTACGAGCAGTACTTC. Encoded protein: CASTEGTPYEQYF. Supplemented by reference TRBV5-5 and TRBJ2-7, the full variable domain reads DAGVTQSPTHLIKTRGQQVTLRCSPISGHKSVSWYQQVLGQGPQFIFQYYEKEERGRGNFPDRFSARQFPNYSSELNVNALLLGDSALYLCASTEGTPYEQYFGPGTRLTVT.

The DNA for the CDR3 is TGCGCCAGCAGCGGGGGGGCGCTCGAAGAGACCCAGTACTTC. Protein product: CASSGGALEETQYF. The chain combines TRBV5-1 with TRBJ2-5, with a weak D call TRBD2 (7 bases). Trimming shortened V by 4 bases and J by 3 bases, and 13 bases separated the two germline ends. The CDR3 extends over 14 amino acids. Germline-derived CDR1 and CDR2 are SGHRS and YFSETQ.

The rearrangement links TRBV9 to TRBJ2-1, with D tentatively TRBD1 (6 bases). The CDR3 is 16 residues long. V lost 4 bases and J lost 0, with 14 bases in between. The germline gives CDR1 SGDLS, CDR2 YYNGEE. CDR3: CASSLYDRSSYNEQFF. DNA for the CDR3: TGTGCCAGCAGCCTTTACGACAGGAGCTCCTACAATGAGCAGTTCTTC.

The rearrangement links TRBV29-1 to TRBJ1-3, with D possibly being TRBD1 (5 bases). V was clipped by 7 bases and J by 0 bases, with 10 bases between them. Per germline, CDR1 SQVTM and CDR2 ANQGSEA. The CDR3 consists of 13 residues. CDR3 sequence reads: CSADSHSGNTIYF. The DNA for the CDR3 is TGCAGCGCCGACAGTCACTCTGGAAACACCATATATTTT.

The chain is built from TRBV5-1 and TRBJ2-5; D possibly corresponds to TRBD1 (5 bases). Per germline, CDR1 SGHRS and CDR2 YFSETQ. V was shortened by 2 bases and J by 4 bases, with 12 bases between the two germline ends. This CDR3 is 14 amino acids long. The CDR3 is CASSLEAQGETQYF. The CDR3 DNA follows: TGCGCCAGCAGCTTAGAGGCCCAGGGAGAGACCCAGTACTTC.

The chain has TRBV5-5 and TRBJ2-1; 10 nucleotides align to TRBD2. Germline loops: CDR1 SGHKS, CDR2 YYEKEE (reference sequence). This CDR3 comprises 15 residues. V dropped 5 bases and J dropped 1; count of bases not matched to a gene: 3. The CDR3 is CASRLSGGSYNEQFF. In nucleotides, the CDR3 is TGTGCCAGCAGACTTAGCGGGGGGTCCTACAATGAGCAGTTCTTC.

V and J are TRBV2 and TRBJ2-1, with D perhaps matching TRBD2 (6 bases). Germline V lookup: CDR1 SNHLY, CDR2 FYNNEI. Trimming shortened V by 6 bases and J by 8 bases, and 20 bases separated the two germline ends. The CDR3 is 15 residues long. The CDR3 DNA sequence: TGTGCCAGCAGCGATCCGGGCCTAGCGAGGGATGAGCAGTTCTTC. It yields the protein CASSDPGLARDEQFF. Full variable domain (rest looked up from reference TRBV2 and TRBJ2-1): EPEVTQTPSHQVTQMGQEVILRCVPISNHLYFYWYRQILGQKVEFLVSFYNNEISEKSEIFDDQFSVERPDGSNFTLKIRSTKLEDSAMYFCASSDPGLARDEQFFGPGTRLTVL.

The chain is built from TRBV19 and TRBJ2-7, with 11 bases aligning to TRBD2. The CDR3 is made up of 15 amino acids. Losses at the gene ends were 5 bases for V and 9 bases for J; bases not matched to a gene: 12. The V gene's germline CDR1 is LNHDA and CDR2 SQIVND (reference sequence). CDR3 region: CASSVGTSGVLGQYF. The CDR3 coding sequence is TGTGCCAGTAGTGTCGGGACTAGCGGCGTCTTGGGGCAGTACTTC.

The CDR3 sequence: CASTSDRYYGYTF. The CDR3 DNA reads TGTGCCAGTACCTCGGACAGATACTATGGCTACACCTTC. The J gene is TRBJ1-2, the V gene TRBV19; possible D gene TRBD1, 6 bases. Germline V gives CDR1 LNHDA, CDR2 SQIVND (reference sequence). V was pared by 7 bases and J by 3 bases, with 12 bases between. The CDR3 sequence is 13 residues long.

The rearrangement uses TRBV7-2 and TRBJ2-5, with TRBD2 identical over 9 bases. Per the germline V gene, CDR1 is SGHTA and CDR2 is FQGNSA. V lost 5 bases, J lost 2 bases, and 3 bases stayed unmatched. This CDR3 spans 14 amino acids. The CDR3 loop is CASSQSGRQETQYF. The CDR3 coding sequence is TGTGCCAGCAGCCAGAGCGGGAGGCAAGAGACCCAGTACTTC.

CDR3 region: CASSYPGGTTYEQYF. Written as DNA, the CDR3 is TGTGCCAGCAGTTACCCAGGAGGGACCACCTACGAGCAGTACTTC. The chain recombines TRBV6-6 with TRBJ2-7; a possible D gene is TRBD2 (6 bases). CDR1 is MNHNY, CDR2 SVGAGI, per germline (reference sequence). V lost 2 bases and J 2 bases, leaving 13 bases between the germline ends. This CDR3 is built from 15 residues.

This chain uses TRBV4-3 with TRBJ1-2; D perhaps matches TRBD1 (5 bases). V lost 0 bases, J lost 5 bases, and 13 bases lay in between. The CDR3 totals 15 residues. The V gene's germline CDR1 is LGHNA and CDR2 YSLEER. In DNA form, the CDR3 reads TGCGCCAGCAGCCAAGATGCGGGGGGTGGATATGGCTACACCTTC. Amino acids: CASSQDAGGGYGYTF.

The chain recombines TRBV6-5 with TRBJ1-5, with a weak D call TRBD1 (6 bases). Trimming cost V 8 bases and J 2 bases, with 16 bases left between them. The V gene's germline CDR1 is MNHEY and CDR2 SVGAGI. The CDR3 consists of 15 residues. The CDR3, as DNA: TGTGCCAGCGCTCGACAGGTCGGGGGCAATCAGCCCCAGCATTTT. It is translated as CASARQVGGNQPQHF.

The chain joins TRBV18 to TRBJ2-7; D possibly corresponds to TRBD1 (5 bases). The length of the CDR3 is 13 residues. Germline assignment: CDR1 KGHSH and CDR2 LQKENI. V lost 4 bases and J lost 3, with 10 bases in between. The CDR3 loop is CASSQGRNYEQYF. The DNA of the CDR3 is TGTGCCAGCTCACAGGGGCGGAACTACGAGCAGTACTTC.